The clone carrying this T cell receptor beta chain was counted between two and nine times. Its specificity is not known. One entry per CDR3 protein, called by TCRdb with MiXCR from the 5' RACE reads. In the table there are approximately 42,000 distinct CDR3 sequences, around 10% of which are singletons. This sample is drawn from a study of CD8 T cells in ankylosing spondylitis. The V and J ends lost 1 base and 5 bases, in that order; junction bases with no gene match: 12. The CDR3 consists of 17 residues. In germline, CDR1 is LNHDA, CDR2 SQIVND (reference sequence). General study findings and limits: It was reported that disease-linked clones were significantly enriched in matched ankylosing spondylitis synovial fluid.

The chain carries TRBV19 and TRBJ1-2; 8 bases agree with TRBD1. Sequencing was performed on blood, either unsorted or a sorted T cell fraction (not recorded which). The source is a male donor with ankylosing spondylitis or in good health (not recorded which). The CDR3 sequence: CASSIALGQGRMYGYTF. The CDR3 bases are TGTGCCAGTAGTATAGCCCTCGGACAGGGTAGGATGTATGGCTACACCTTC. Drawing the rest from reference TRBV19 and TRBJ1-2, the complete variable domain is DGGITQSPKYLFRKEGQNVTLSCEQNLNHDAMYWYRQDPGQGLRLIYYSQIVNDFQKGDIAEGYSVSREKKESFPLTVTSAQKNPTAFYLCASSIALGQGRMYGYTFGSGTRLTVV.